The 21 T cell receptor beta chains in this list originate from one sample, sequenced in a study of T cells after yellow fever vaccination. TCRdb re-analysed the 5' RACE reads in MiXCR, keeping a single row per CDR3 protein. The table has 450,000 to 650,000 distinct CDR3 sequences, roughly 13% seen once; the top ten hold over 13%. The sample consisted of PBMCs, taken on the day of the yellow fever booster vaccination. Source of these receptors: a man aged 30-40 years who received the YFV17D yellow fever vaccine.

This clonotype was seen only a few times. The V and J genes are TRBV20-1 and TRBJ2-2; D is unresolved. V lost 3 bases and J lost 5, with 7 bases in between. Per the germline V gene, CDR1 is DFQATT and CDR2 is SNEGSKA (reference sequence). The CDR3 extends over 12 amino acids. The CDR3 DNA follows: TGCAGTGCTAGCACGGAGACCGGGGAGCTGTTTTTT. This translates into CSASTETGELFF.

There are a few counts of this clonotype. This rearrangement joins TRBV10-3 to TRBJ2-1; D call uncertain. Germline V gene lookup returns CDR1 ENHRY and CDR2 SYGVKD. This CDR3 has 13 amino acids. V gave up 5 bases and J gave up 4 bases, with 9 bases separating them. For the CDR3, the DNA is TGTGCCATCAGTCGACTTCTTTACAATGAGCAGTTCTTC. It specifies CAISRLLYNEQFF.

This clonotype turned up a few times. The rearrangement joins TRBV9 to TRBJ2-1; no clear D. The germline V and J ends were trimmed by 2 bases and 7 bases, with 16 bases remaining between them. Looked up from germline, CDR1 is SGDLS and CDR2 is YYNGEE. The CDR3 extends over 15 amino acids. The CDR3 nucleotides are TGTGCCAGCAGCGTGGGGATATCAAACCGTAATGAGCAGTTCTTC. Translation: CASSVGISNRNEQFF. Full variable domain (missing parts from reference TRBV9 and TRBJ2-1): DSGVTQTPKHLITATGQRVTLRCSPRSGDLSVYWYQQSLDQGLQFLIQYYNGEERAKGNILERFSAQQFPDLHSELNLSSLELGDSALYFCASSVGISNRNEQFFGPGTRLTVL.

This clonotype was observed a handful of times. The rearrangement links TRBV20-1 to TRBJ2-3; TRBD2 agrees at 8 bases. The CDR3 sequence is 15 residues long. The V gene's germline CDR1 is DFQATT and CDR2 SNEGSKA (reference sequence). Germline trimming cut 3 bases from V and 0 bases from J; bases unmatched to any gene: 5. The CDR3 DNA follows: TGCAGTGCTAGGTCTCCTAGCGGGAGCACAGATACGCAGTATTTT. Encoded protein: CSARSPSGSTDTQYF.

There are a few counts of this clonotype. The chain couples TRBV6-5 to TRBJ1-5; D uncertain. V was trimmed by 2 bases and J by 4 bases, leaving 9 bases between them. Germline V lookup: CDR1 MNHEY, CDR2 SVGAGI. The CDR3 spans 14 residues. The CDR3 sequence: CASSYVTKNQPQHF. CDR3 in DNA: TGTGCCAGCAGTTACGTGACGAAAAATCAGCCCCAGCATTTT.

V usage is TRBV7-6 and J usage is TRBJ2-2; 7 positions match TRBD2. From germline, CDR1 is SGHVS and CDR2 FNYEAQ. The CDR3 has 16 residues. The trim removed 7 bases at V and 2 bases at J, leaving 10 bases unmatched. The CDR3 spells CASTRLSGINTGELFF. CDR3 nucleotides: TGTGCCAGCACCCGGCTAAGCGGGATAAACACCGGGGAGCTGTTTTTT. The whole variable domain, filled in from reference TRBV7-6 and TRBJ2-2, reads GAGVSQSPRYKVTKRGQDVALRCDPISGHVSLYWYRQALGQGPEFLTYFNYEAQQDKSGLPNDRFSAERPEGSISTLTIQRTEQRDSAMYRCASTRLSGINTGELFFGEGSRLTVL.

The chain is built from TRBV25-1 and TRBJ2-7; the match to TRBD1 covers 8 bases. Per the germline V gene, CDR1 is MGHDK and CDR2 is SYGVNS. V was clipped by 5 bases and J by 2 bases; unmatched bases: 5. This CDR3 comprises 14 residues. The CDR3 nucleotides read TGTGCCAGCAGTACGGGACAGGAAACCTACGAGCAGTACTTC. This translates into CASSTGQETYEQYF.

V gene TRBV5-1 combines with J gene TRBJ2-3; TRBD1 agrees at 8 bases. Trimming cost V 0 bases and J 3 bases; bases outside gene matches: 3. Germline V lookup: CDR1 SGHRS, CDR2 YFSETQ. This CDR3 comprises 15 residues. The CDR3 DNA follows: TGCGCCAGCAGCTTGGAGGACAGGGAAACAGATACGCAGTATTTT. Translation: CASSLEDRETDTQYF.

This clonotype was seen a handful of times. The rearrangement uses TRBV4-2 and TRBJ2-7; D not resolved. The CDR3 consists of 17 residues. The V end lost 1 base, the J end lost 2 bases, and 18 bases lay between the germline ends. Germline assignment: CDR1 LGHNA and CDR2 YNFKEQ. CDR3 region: CASSQGRSRALAYEQYF. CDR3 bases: TGTGCCAGCAGCCAAGGAAGGTCACGGGCCCTAGCCTACGAGCAGTACTTC.

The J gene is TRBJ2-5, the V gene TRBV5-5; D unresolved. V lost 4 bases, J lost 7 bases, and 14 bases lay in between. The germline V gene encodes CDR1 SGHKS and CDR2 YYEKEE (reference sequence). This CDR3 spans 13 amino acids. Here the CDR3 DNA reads TGTGCCAGCAGCGAGGACGGCCAGTGGACCCAGTACTTC. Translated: CASSEDGQWTQYF.

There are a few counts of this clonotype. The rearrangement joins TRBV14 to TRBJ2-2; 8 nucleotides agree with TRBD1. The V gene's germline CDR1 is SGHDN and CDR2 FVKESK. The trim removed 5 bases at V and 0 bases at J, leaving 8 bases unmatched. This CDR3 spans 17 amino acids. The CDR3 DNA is TGTGCCAGCAGCTCGAGACAGGGGACAACGAACACCGGGGAGCTGTTTTTT. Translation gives CASSSRQGTTNTGELFF.

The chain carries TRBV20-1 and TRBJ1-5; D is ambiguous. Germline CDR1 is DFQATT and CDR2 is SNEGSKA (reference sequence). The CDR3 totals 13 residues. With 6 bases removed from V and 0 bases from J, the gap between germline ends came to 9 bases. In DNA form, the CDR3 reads TGCAGTGCCTCAGATATTAGCAATCAGCCCCAGCATTTT. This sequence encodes CSASDISNQPQHF.

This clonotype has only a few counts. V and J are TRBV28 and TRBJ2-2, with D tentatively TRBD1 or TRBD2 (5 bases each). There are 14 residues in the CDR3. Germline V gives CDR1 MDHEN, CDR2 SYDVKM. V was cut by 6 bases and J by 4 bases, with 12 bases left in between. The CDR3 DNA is TGTGCCAGCAGAAAATCGGGGCCCACCGGGGAGCTGTTTTTT. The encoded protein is CASRKSGPTGELFF.

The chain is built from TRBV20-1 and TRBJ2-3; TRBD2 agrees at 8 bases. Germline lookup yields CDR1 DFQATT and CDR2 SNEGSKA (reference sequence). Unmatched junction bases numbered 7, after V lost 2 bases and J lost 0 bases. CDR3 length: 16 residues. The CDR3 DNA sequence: TGCAGTGCTAGATCAAAAGCTAGCGGGAGCACAGATACGCAGTATTTT. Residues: CSARSKASGSTDTQYF.

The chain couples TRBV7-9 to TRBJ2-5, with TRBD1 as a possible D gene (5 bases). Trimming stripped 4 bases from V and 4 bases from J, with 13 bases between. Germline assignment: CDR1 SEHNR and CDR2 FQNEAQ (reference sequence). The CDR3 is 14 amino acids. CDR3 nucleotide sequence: TGTGCCAGCAGCTGGGGCACCCCGGGAGAGACCCAGTACTTC. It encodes CASSWGTPGETQYF.

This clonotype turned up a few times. DNA for the CDR3: TGTGCCAGTACATCCGGGACAGCGTCCTACAATGAGCAGTTCTTC. This codes for CASTSGTASYNEQFF. The chain has TRBV12-3 or TRBV12-4 and TRBJ2-1; the match to TRBD1 covers 7 bases. There are 15 residues in the CDR3. The V and J ends lost 9 bases and 1 base, in that order; junction bases with no gene match: 9.

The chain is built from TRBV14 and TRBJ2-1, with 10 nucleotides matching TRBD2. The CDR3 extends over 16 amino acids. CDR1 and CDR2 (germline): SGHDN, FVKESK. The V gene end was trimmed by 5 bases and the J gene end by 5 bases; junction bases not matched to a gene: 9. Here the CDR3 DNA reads TGTGCCAGCAGCAACCTTCTGGGACTAGCGAACAATGAGCAGTTCTTC. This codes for CASSNLLGLANNEQFF.

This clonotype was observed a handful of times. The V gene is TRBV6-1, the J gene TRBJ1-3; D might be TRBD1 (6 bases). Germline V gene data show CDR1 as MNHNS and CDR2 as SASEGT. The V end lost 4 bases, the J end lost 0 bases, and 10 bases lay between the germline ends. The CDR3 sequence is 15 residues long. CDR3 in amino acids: CASSGQVDSGNTIYF. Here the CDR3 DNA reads TGTGCCAGCAGTGGACAGGTTGACTCTGGAAACACCATATATTTT.

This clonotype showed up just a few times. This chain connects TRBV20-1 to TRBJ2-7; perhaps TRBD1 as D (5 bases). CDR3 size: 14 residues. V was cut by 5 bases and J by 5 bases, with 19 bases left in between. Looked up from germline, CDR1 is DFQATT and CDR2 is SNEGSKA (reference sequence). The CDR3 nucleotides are TGCAGTGCTTCGCAACAGGTGTCTCTCAACGAGCAGTACTTC. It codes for CSASQQVSLNEQYF.

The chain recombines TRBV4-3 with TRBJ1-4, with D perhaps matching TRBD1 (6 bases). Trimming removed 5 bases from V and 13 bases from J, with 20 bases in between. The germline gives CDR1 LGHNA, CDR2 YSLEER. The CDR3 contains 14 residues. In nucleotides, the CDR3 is TGCGCCAGCAGCGAAGGGAGGGGGGTCGAGTTACTGTTTTTT. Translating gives CASSEGRGVELLFF.

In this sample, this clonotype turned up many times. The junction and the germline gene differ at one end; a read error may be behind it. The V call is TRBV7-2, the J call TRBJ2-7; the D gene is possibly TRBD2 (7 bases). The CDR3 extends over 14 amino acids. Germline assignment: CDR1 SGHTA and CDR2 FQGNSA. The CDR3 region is CASTLGGARYEQYF. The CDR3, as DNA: TGTGCCAGCACCTTAGGGGGGGCCCGGTACGAGCAGTACTTC.